The TCR beta chain described here comes from a study of T cell changes during pregnancy in multiple sclerosis. Germline CDR1 MNHEY, CDR2 SMNVEV (reference sequence). The CDR3 covers 16 residues. With 5 bases clipped from V and 4 bases from J, the junction kept 14 bases outside the gene matches. Using immunoSEQ multiplex PCR, the repertoire was profiled, and TCRdb retains in-frame clones only, with some absent. The sample holds under 70,000 clones; approximately 94% are singletons and the top ten take roughly 2.4%. This receptor was identified in a female donor with multiple sclerosis, enrolled in a pregnancy study. The rearrangement links TRBV27 to TRBJ2-7; 7 nucleotides agree with TRBD2. The specimen was CD8+ T cells from peripheral blood mononuclear cells, collected after pregnancy. The CDR3 DNA follows: TGTGCCAGCAGTCCACCTGGGGCTAGCGGAAGTTACGAGCAGTACTTC. Translated: CASSPPGASGSYEQYF.